The source of this T cell receptor beta chain is a study of cytomegalovirus exposure and HLA in healthy donors. Across the whole study: Around 87 million unique TCRs, all from HLA-typed donors, were included in an early release of the data. Study outcomes and limitations: Within a later analysis, the majority of CMV-associated TCR beta chains appeared HLA-restricted.

Concerning this clone: Its antigen is not identified.

Amplification used 60 Vbeta primers and 13 Jbeta primers. Clones were read by immunoSEQ multiplex PCR, and TCRdb kept only the in-frame ones, dropping some. The sample lists about 200,000 clones, approximately 85% occurring once. Germline CDR1 and CDR2: LNHDA and SQIVND (reference sequence). The CDR3 covers 15 residues. V was shortened by 5 bases and J by 7 bases, with 20 bases between the two germline ends. V and J are TRBV19 and TRBJ1-2; D is unresolved. This clonotype was obtained from a man younger than 35 in good health and CMV-seronegative. The sample was PBMCs. The CDR3 coding sequence is TGTGCCAGTAGTCCCCTAGACCCGAGGCGTCTTGGCTACACCTTC. It is translated as CASSPLDPRRLGYTF.